This TCR beta chain was sequenced during a study of cytomegalovirus exposure and HLA in healthy donors. The study, taken as a whole, reports: Based on reports, TCR beta sequences accurately predicted HLA-A and HLA-B alleles for most subjects.

Use of 60 Vbeta and 13 Jbeta primers characterized the PCR. Produced via immunoSEQ multiplex PCR; TCRdb's table is partial and in-frame only. The data contain approximately 280,000 clones, about 90% of them singletons. Trimming removed 2 bases from V and 7 bases from J; junction bases left unmatched: 4. The germline V gene encodes CDR1 SGDLS and CDR2 YYNGEE. The CDR3 runs to 13 residues. A note on this clone: Its antigen is not identified.

V gene TRBV9 combines with J gene TRBJ1-2, with TRBD1 matching over 8 bases. Material: PBMCs. This receptor was obtained from a woman between 18 and 30 years old in good health and CMV-seronegative. For the CDR3, the DNA is TGTGCCAGCAGCGTGGACAGGGCTGGTGGCTACACCTTC. Translated, it gives CASSVDRAGGYTF.